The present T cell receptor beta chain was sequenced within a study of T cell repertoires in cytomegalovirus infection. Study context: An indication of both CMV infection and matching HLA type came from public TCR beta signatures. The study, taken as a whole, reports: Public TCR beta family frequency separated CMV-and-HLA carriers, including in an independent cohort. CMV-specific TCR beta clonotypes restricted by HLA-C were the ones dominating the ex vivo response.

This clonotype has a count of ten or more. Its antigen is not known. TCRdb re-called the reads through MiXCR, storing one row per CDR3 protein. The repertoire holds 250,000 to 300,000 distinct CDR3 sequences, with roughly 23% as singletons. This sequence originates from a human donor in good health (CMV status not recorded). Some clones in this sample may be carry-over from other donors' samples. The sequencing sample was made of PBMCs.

This CDR3 is CASSFQMNTEAFF. DNA for the CDR3: TGTGCCAGCAGCTTCCAGATGAACACTGAAGCTTTCTTT. This rearrangement joins TRBV7-6 to TRBJ1-1; D remains ambiguous. The V gene's germline CDR1 is SGHVS and CDR2 FNYEAQ. This CDR3 is 13 amino acids long. V lost 3 bases to trimming and J lost 0 bases, with 5 bases between them.